This T cell receptor beta chain was recorded in a study of neurological immune-mediated disorders. Study-wide results and limits: None of the CDR3 amino acid sequences found in expanded clones was shared across subjects. This suggests that the TCR-beta repertoires were private in all groups.

TCRdb reprocessed the 5' RACE reads with MiXCR, giving one entry per CDR3 protein. The table lists approximately 30,000 distinct CDR3 sequences, 15% of them singletons. Many counts were recorded for this clonotype. What it binds is not known. The controls, all healthy individuals, were blood bank volunteers in Maryland, USA. The V end lost 5 bases, the J end lost 2 bases, and 14 bases lay between the germline ends. CDR3 length: 15 amino acids. The V gene's germline CDR1 is SNHLY and CDR2 FYNNEI. The TCR originated in a man in his 70s in good health. The rearrangement uses TRBV2 and TRBJ2-3, with D perhaps matching TRBD1 (5 bases). Specimen: PBMCs. Here the CDR3 reads CASSPTEVSTDTQYF. In DNA, the CDR3 is TGTGCCAGCAGTCCGACAGAGGTTTCCACAGATACGCAGTATTTT.